The following is a TCR beta chain sequence with its context. Its antigen is not known. The sample comes from a study of cytomegalovirus exposure and HLA in healthy donors. Study-level points and caveats: An observed cluster of highly shared sequence variants was recorded as a likely sequencing artifact.

Germline values: CDR1 SEHNR, CDR2 FQNEAQ (reference sequence). V was cut by 3 bases and J by 5 bases, with 13 bases left in between. The CDR3 is made up of 14 amino acids. The PCR made use of 60 Vbeta and 13 Jbeta primers. Produced via immunoSEQ multiplex PCR; TCRdb's table is partial and in-frame only. The profile shows about 160,000 clones, approximately 80% of them singletons. V is TRBV7-9 and J is TRBJ1-2, with D possibly being TRBD1 (6 bases). The sequenced sample was PBMCs. The TCR sequence derives from a woman between 50 and 59 years old in good health and CMV-seropositive. CDR3 sequence (DNA): TGTGCCAGCAGCTTGGGGGGGCGCAGGTATGGCTACACCTTC. It is translated as CASSLGGRRYGYTF.